A selection of T cell receptor beta chains follows, all from one sample in a study of T cell responses to AZD1222 COVID-19 vaccine. Clones were sequenced by immunoSEQ multiplex PCR, and TCRdb holds only the in-frame ones, with some missing. The repertoire holds about 92,000 clones, with more than 75% as singletons. Sequenced here: peripheral blood, sampled on day 0 of AZD1222 vaccination. The receptors come from an adult in good health. Each CDR3 is given with its conserved first and last residue. Fields, in order: D gene, J gene, V gene, clone size, CDR3 protein, CDR3 DNA. D genes are given only for firm matches. Rows may omit the clone size; those that give it use once, few, many or a size class.

>.|TRBJ1-1|TRBV18|once
CASSPNSHLNTEAFF
TGTGCCAGCTCACCAAACTCACATTTGAACACTGAAGCTTTCTTT
>TRBD1|TRBJ2-5|TRBV7-9|.
CASSRMGQGSHETQYF
TGTGCCAGCAGCAGAATGGGACAGGGGTCGCACGAGACCCAGTACTTC
>.|TRBJ1-6|TRBV5-5|.
CASSVLSGDYNSPLHF
TGTGCCAGCAGCGTACTCTCAGGGGACTATAATTCACCCCTCCACTTT
>.|TRBJ1-1|TRBV30|few
CAWSPWTAEAFF
TGTGCCTGGAGTCCCTGGACAGCTGAAGCTTTCTTT
>TRBD2|TRBJ2-5|TRBV3-1/TRBV3-2|.
CASSQPLAGGPGVQETQYF
TGTGCCAGCAGCCAACCACTAGCGGGAGGGCCCGGGGTCCAAGAGACCCAGTACTTC
>.|TRBJ1-6|TRBV19|.
CASKISYNSPLHF
TGTGCCAGTAAGATCTCCTATAATTCACCCCTCCACTTT
>TRBD1|TRBJ2-2|TRBV2|.
CASRRDRGPGELFF
TGTGCCAGCAGAAGGGACAGGGGGCCCGGGGAGCTGTTTTTT
>.|TRBJ1-3|TRBV28|.
CASSPSLDYGNTIYF
TGTGCCAGCAGTCCCTCCTTGGATTATGGAAACACCATATATTTT
>.|TRBJ2-3|TRBV29-1|.
CSVEVSGGTDTQYF
TGCAGCGTTGAAGTCTCGGGGGGCACAGATACGCAGTATTTT
>TRBD1|TRBJ1-1|TRBV24-1|.
CATSTGVDTEAFF
TGTGCCACCTCGACAGGGGTGGACACTGAAGCTTTCTTT
>.|TRBJ1-4|TRBV2|.
CASSVERGFEKLFF
TGTGCCAGCAGTGTCGAGAGGGGATTTGAAAAACTGTTTTTT
>TRBD2|TRBJ2-3|TRBV9|.
CASSVEPSGRHTDTQYF
TGTGCCAGCAGCGTAGAGCCTAGCGGGAGGCACACAGATACGCAGTATTTT
>TRBD2|TRBJ2-5|TRBV4-1|once
CASSQVWSGGMETQYF
TGCGCCAGCAGCCAAGTGTGGTCGGGGGGGATGGAGACCCAGTACTTC
>.|TRBJ1-2|TRBV19|.
CASSIDRQRASSYGYTF
TGTGCCAGTAGTATCGATCGACAAAGGGCTAGTTCCTATGGCTACACCTTC
>.|TRBJ1-1|TRBV9|.
CASSEPGRAFTEAFF
TGTGCCAGCAGCGAGCCCGGAAGGGCGTTCACTGAAGCTTTCTTT
>.|TRBJ1-4|TRBV4-2|once
CASSQDRASNEKLFF
TGTGCCAGCAGCCAAGATAGGGCTTCTAATGAAAAACTGTTTTTT
>.|TRBJ2-7|TRBV28|.
CASNRVVGTYEQYF
TGTGCCAGCAACAGGGTTGTAGGCACCTACGAGCAGTACTTC
>.|TRBJ1-2|TRBV19|.
CASSIGHDNNYGYTF
TGTGCCAGTAGTATAGGGCACGACAATAACTATGGCTACACCTTC
>TRBD1|TRBJ1-2|TRBV6-5|.
CASKLTGGYGYTF
TGTGCCAGCAAACTGACAGGGGGCTATGGCTACACCTTC
>TRBD2|TRBJ2-3|TRBV7-3|.
CASSLTPGLVDTQYF
TGTGCCAGCAGCTTAACGCCGGGACTAGTAGATACGCAGTATTTT
>.|TRBJ1-1|TRBV5-1|.
CASSLERVSNTEAFF
TGCGCCAGCAGCTTGGAAAGAGTTTCAAACACTGAAGCTTTCTTT
>TRBD1|TRBJ1-1|TRBV24-1|.
CATSDSGQGDTEAFF
TGTGCCACCAGTGATTCGGGACAGGGTGACACTGAAGCTTTCTTT
>.|TRBJ2-3|TRBV4-2|.
CASSQGYGRGTDTQYF
TGTGCCAGCAGCCAAGGGTATGGGCGGGGCACAGATACGCAGTATTTT
>.|TRBJ1-4|TRBV19|many
CASSMMGTNEKLFF
TGTGCCAGTAGTATGATGGGGACTAATGAAAAACTGTTTTTT
>.|TRBJ2-1|TRBV7-9|.
CVSGRGGNEQFF
TGTGTATCGGGCAGGGGCGGCAATGAGCAGTTCTTC